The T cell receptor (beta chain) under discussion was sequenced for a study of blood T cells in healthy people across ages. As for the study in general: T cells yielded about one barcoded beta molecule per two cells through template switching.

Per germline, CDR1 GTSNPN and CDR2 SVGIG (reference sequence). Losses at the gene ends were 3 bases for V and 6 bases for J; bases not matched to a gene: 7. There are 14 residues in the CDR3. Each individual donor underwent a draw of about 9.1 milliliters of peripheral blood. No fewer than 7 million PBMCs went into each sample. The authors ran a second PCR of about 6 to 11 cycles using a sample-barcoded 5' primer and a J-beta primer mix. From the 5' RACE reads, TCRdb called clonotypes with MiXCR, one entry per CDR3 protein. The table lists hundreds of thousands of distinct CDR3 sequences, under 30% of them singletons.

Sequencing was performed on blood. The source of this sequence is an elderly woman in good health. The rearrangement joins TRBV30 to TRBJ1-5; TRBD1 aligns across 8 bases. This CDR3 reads CAWSLDRVGQPQHF. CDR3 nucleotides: TGTGCCTGGAGCCTGGACAGGGTCGGTCAGCCCCAGCATTTT.